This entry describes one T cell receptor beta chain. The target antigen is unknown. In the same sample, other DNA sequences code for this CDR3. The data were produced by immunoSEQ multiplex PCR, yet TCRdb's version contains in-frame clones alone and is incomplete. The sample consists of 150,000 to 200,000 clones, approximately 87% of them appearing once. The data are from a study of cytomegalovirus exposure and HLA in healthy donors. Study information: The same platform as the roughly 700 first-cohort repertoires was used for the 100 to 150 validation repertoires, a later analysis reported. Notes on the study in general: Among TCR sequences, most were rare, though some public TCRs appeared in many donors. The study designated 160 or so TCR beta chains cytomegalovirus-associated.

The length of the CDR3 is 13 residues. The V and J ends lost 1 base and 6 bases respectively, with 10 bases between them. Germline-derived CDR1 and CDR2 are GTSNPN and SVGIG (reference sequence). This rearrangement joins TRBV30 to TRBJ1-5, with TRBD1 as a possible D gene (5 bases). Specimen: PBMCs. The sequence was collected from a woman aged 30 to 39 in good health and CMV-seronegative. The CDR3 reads CAWSGQGGQPQHF. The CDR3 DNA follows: TGTGCCTGGAGTGGGCAGGGTGGTCAGCCCCAGCATTTT.